This T cell receptor beta chain was obtained from a study of OX40 agonist ivuxolimab in advanced cancers. Study-level background: Patients received intravenous ivuxolimab every 2 weeks at 0.01 to 10 mg/kg.

Only in-frame clones appear in the TCRdb table, and some are missing; sequencing was by immunoSEQ multiplex PCR. The table includes under 40,000 clones, roughly nine tenths detected once. Researchers took blood at baseline, on cycle 4 day 1, and on cycle 7 day 1. The receptor was derived from an adult with an advanced solid tumor such as melanoma, head and neck, liver or kidney cancer. The specimen was CD4+ or CD8+ T cells sorted from blood, collected in a trial of the OX40 agonist ivuxolimab.

The CDR3 DNA reads TGCGCCAGCAGCCAAGTCCAGGGATACGAGCAGTACTTC. It encodes CASSQVQGYEQYF. J is TRBJ2-7 and V is TRBV4-3; the D gene is possibly TRBD1 (5 bases). Trimming shortened V by 1 base and J by 4 bases, and 8 bases separated the two germline ends. This CDR3 spans 13 amino acids. The germline gives CDR1 LGHNA, CDR2 YSLEER.